Included here is one TCR beta chain sequence, with context. Its antigen has not been determined. Libraries were constructed by 5' RACE. Preparation of each TCR library used approximately 3,500 ng of total RNA. For each sample, cDNA synthesis with SMARTScribe reverse transcriptase was split into eight separate reactions. During cDNA synthesis, template switching was used to introduce unique molecular identifiers that contained a 6-nucleotide sample barcode. Amplification of TCRalpha and TCRbeta cDNA involved two nested PCRs of roughly 17 and 9 cycles, and each PCR was followed by bead purification. Before amplification, the cDNA was both treated with uracil DNA-glycosylase and purified with the QIAquick PCR purification kit. The second PCR was the step at which Illumina TruSeq-compatible adapters and sample-specific barcodes were added. Library quality and concentration were checked on TapeStation and Qubit, and libraries were pooled at around 5.3 ng each. Pooled libraries were sequenced on an Illumina HiSeq2500 single-index Rapid Run with 2 x 100 bp reads and custom sequencing primers. In the paper's pipeline: MiGEC version 1.2.6 was used for UMI-based consensus assembly, which corrected PCR and sequencing errors. V(D)J alignment, clonotype assembly and CDR3 extraction were performed with MiXCR version 2.1.1. To normalise gene usage, clonotype sharing and MAIT/NKT TCR abundance, the analysis used the top 1000, 10 000 and 20 000 clonotypes per sample. After downsampling to 27 000 UMIs, diversity was calculated as the inverse Simpson index using the vegan R package. Statistical testing used paired Mann-Whitney U tests on the discordant twin pairs and applied Benjamini-Hochberg correction for multiple testing. TCRdb reprocessed the sequencing reads and holds a single record per CDR3 protein sequence, with no DNA. What appears here as the V and J calls and clone size reflects TCRdb's work, not the paper's. This specimen's table enumerates around 400,000 distinct CDR3 sequences. The ten top clones hold 2% to 3% of the sample.

From each donor, a 2.5 ml peripheral blood sample was drawn into PAXgene tubes and stored at -80 degrees C. Without any T cell sorting, total RNA was extracted from whole blood using the PAXgene blood miRNA kit on an automated QIAcube. Deep TCRalpha and TCRbeta repertoire profiling with unique molecular barcoding was performed on peripheral blood of monozygotic twin pairs concordant or discordant for inflammatory bowel disease. Smoking habits were recorded for all twin pairs, and individuals were classified as current, former or never smokers. This specimen belongs to a study of monozygotic twins with inflammatory bowel disease (dated by TCRdb to between 2018 and 2021). Describing the broader study: The full study comprised 30 or so monozygotic twin pairs: nine German pairs (four IBD-concordant, five IBD-discordant) and 19 IBD-discordant Danish pairs. The search for disease-associated traits relied mainly on comparing IBD patients with their genetically identical healthy co-twins within discordant pairs. Each individual had, on average, about 151 000 unique TCRalpha sequences and 181 000 unique TCRbeta sequences available for analysis. The paper's findings and limits, for the study overall: Differing immunosuppressive treatments among patients may have added background noise and inter-individual variability to the repertoires. A decrease in TCRbeta repertoire diversity, as measured by inverse Simpson index, was observed in IBD patients compared with their healthy co-twins. Compared with healthy twins, IBD patients shared fewer clonotypes with other individuals, and the difference was most pronounced in patients with signs of disease activity. The analysis was unable to tell apart different T cell subtypes. No single strong signal or clonotype linked to IBD turned up in the results, so the idea that one exists was not supported. Concordant and discordant twins showed no difference in repertoire similarity, possibly because of limited statistical power.

The CDR3 holds 16 amino acids from the cysteine to the phenylalanine. Only the protein sequence is given. CDR1 SGHTA and CDR2 FQGNSA are derived from the germline V gene. The receptor chain draws on TRBV7-2 and TRBJ2-2; the D call of TRBD1 rests on TCRdb alone, since no DNA is present to check it. Sequencing was done on a sample of blood. The origin of this receptor is a human donor with ulcerative colitis or Crohn's disease, or a healthy co-twin of an affected twin (not recorded which). Here the CDR3 is given as CASSLWGQGGGGELFF.